This TCR beta chain was recorded in a study of blood T cell repertoires in COVID-19. Study-wide context: Sources were T cells, B-cell-depleted T cells, or PBMCs; the material itself was cDNA or gDNA.

Seattle participants joined during active infection and were tracked over time. Authors' methods: For nucleated cells, counts were estimated from reference gene primer amplification. Here immunoSEQ multiplex PCR was the method, and the copy in TCRdb shows in-frame clones only, minus some. V and J calls plus clone size are reproduced from that table; the DNA served to infer D and trimming. The sample has 300,000 or so clones; roughly nine tenths are singletons. This receptor was identified in a woman aged 25 to 39 with COVID-19, enrolled during active disease. Specimen: peripheral blood.

CDR3 sequence (DNA): TGCGCCAGCAGCATTACAGGGGGGAACACTGAAGCTTTCTTT. It codes for CASSITGGNTEAFF. V and J are TRBV5-1 and TRBJ1-1; the match to TRBD1 covers 8 bases. The CDR3 consists of 14 residues. Germline V gene sequence: CDR1 SGHRS, CDR2 YFSETQ. J lost 1 base, V lost 4 bases, and 3 bases had no gene match. The whole variable domain, filled in from reference TRBV5-1 and TRBJ1-1, reads KAGVTQTPRYLIKTRGQQVTLSCSPISGHRSVSWYQQTPGQGLQFLFEYFSETQRNKGNFPGRFSGRQFSNSRSEMNVSTLELGDSALYLCASSITGGNTEAFFGQGTRLTVV.